This entry lists 10 T cell receptor beta chains sequenced from one sample in a study of blood T cell repertoires in COVID-19 (TCRdb year 2020). Library preparation used the immunoSEQ multiplex PCR assay. As stored in TCRdb, this immuneACCESS dataset retains in-frame rearrangements with V and J assigned. A fraction of the clones does not appear; measured against another copy, unresolved V genes explain less than half of the discrepancy, and the remainder lacks a known reason. This sample has roughly 700,000 clones in its table, and about nine tenths of those were observed once. The top ten clonotypes cover roughly 0.25% of the sample. The specimen was peripheral blood. The receptors were gathered from a woman aged 18-29 years with acute or convalescent COVID-19.

The genes are TRBV24-1 and TRBJ1-5; D may be TRBD1 (6 bases). Germline values: CDR1 KGHDR, CDR2 SFDVKD. V was trimmed by 9 bases and J by 0 bases, leaving 29 bases between them. The CDR3 runs 20 residues. The CDR3, as DNA: TGTGCCACCGCCCCCCCGGGACAAGCTACCACCCCTTATAGCAATCAGCCCCAGCATTTT. It is translated as CATAPPGQATTPYSNQPQHF.

The gene calls are TRBV4-3 and TRBJ1-3; 7 bases align to TRBD1. This CDR3 comprises 15 residues. Losses at the gene ends were 1 base for V and 3 bases for J; bases not matched to a gene: 3. The germline V gene has CDR1 LGHNA and CDR2 YSLEER. Written as DNA, the CDR3 is TGCGCCAGCAGCCAAGTACAGGGGTTTGGAAACACCATATATTTT. This sequence encodes CASSQVQGFGNTIYF.

This clone was found a few times. V usage is TRBV3-1 (or the pseudogene TRBV3-2) and J usage is TRBJ1-2, with TRBD1 matching over 9 bases. CDR1 and CDR2 (germline): LGHDT, YNNKEL (reference sequence). The CDR3 has 16 amino acids. V trimming: 1 base; J trimming: 4 bases; junction bases outside the gene matches: 7. CDR3: CASSQGLPGQGYGYTF. The CDR3 DNA follows: TGTGCCAGCAGCCAAGGCTTACCGGGACAGGGCTATGGCTACACCTTC.

V is TRBV18 and J is TRBJ1-2; the D gene is possibly TRBD1 (5 bases). Germline CDR1 and CDR2: KGHSH and LQKENI. This CDR3 is built from 14 residues. V was cut by 3 bases and J by 6 bases, with 14 bases left in between. CDR3 DNA: TGTGCCAGCTCACCCCTGTTAGGGGAAGATGGCTACACCTTC. This translates into CASSPLLGEDGYTF.

This chain uses TRBV6-2 or TRBV6-3 with TRBJ2-7, with a weak D call TRBD2 (5 bases). Looked up from germline, CDR1 is MNHEY and CDR2 is SVGEGT. Trimming took 6 bases from V and 0 from J, leaving 9 bases between them. The CDR3 spans 13 residues. In nucleotides, the CDR3 is TGTGCCAGCAGCCTGCGGGCCTCCTACGAGCAGTACTTC. Protein: CASSLRASYEQYF.

The chain is built from TRBV6-5 and TRBJ2-7, with 8 bases lining up with TRBD1. This CDR3 region has 15 residues. The V and J ends lost 6 bases and 1 base, in that order; junction bases with no gene match: 8. From germline, CDR1 is MNHEY and CDR2 SVGAGI. The CDR3 nucleotides read TGTGCCAGCAGACTTGGGACAGGCTCTTCCTACGAGCAGTACTTC. The encoded protein is CASRLGTGSSYEQYF.

The chain combines TRBV9 with TRBJ2-2; 9 nucleotides line up with TRBD2. The trim removed 3 bases at V and 4 bases at J, leaving 4 bases unmatched. The CDR3 has 15 amino acids. The germline CDR1 and CDR2 sequences are SGDLS and YYNGEE. The CDR3 DNA reads as TGTGCCAGCAGCGAGGGACTAGCACCCACCGGGGAGCTGTTTTTT. Its translation is CASSEGLAPTGELFF.

V and J are TRBV28 and TRBJ2-3, with D unclear. In germline, CDR1 is MDHEN, CDR2 SYDVKM. Trimming left V 7 bases short and J 7 bases short, with 24 bases between. This CDR3 has 16 amino acids. The CDR3 sequence is CASTPVGPRNVNTQYF. For the CDR3, the DNA is TGTGCCAGCACCCCTGTGGGCCCCAGGAATGTAAATACGCAGTATTTT.

The genes are TRBV29-1 and TRBJ2-7; TRBD1 aligns across 10 bases. Germline V lookup: CDR1 SQVTM, CDR2 ANQGSEA. Trimming took 7 bases from V and 4 from J; bases not matched to a gene: 4. There are 12 residues in the CDR3. CDR3 sequence reads: CSGGTGVYEQYF. The CDR3 nucleotides read TGCAGCGGAGGGACAGGGGTGTACGAGCAGTACTTC.

This rearrangement joins TRBV2 to TRBJ2-2; 8 nucleotides align to TRBD1. Trimming cost V 2 bases and J 7 bases; bases outside gene matches: 12. The CDR3 covers 17 residues. Germline CDR1 SNHLY, CDR2 FYNNEI. CDR3 nucleotide sequence: TGTGCCAGCAGTGAATTGGGATGGACAGGGAATAGCGGGGAGCTGTTTTTT. Translating it yields CASSELGWTGNSGELFF.